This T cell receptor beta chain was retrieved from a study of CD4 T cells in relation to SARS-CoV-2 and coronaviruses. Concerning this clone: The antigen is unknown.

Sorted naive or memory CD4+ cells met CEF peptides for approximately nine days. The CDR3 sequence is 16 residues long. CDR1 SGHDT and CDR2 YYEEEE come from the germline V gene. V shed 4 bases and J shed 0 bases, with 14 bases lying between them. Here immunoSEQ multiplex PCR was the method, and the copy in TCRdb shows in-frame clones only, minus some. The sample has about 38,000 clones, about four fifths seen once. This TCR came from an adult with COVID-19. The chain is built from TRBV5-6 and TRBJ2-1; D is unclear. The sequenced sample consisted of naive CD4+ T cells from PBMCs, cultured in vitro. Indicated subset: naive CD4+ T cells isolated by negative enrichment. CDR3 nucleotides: TGTGCCAGCAGCCCGGTATTGGTAAGCTCCTACAATGAGCAGTTCTTC. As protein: CASSPVLVSSYNEQFF.